The 31 T cell receptor beta chains below were found in one sample sequenced in a study of shared clonotypes between healthy human individuals. Clones were sequenced by immunoSEQ multiplex PCR, and TCRdb holds only the in-frame ones, with some missing. The table records some 2,500,000 clones, over 85% of them present only once. The sample consisted of naive CD4+ T cells from PBMCs. Noted subset: CD45RA+ positively selected. Receptors originate from a man in his late teens or twenties in good health. Some clones in this sample may be carry-over from other donors' samples.

J is TRBJ2-3 and V is TRBV4-1, with TRBD2 matching over 12 bases. This CDR3 comprises 17 residues. Germline V gene data show CDR1 as MGHRA and CDR2 as YSYEKL. Trimming took 2 bases from V and 2 from J; bases not matched to a gene: 5. The CDR3 spells CASSQRLAGDYTDTQYF. CDR3 sequence (DNA): TGCGCCAGCAGCCAACGACTAGCGGGGGACTACACAGATACGCAGTATTTT.

For this clone: In the same sample, other DNA sequences code for this CDR3. V usage is TRBV5-6 and J usage is TRBJ1-1; D is unclear. V was pared by 4 bases and J by 0 bases, with 7 bases between. Germline V gives CDR1 SGHDT, CDR2 YYEEEE. This CDR3 has 13 residues. The CDR3 nucleotides are TGTGCCAGCAGCCGAACAGTGAACACTGAAGCTTTCTTT. It is translated as CASSRTVNTEAFF.

This chain joins TRBV27 and TRBJ2-3; D perhaps matches TRBD1 (5 bases). This CDR3 region has 15 residues. Germline CDR1 and CDR2: MNHEY and SMNVEV (reference sequence). The V gene lost 7 bases and the J gene lost 6 bases, with 20 bases spanning the gap. This CDR3 is CASTYRKNLGDTQYF. CDR3 in DNA: TGTGCCAGCACGTACAGGAAGAATCTCGGCGATACGCAGTATTTT.

The chain carries TRBV7-7 and TRBJ2-5; D gene unclear. V lost 1 base, J lost 5 bases, and 8 bases lay in between. The germline V gene has CDR1 SSHAT and CDR2 FNYEAQ (reference sequence). This CDR3 region has 13 residues. DNA for the CDR3: TGTGCCAGCAGCTTAGGACCCTCGGAGACCCAGTACTTC. Encoded protein: CASSLGPSETQYF. Based on the CDR3 plus reference TRBV7-7 and TRBJ2-5, the full variable domain is GAGVSQSPRYKVTKRGQDVTLRCDPISSHATLYWYQQALGQGPEFLTYFNYEAQPDKSGLPSDRFSAERPEGSISTLTIQRTEQRDSAMYRCASSLGPSETQYFGPGTRLLVL.

This chain connects TRBV5-1 to TRBJ1-1; D is uncertain. The CDR3 extends over 14 amino acids. V dropped 2 bases and J dropped 6 bases, with 14 bases sitting between them. Germline assignment: CDR1 SGHRS and CDR2 YFSETQ. Here the CDR3 reads CASSFQEGEAEAFF. Here the CDR3 DNA reads TGCGCCAGCAGCTTTCAGGAGGGAGAGGCTGAAGCTTTCTTT.

The rearrangement links TRBV5-1 to TRBJ2-5; TRBD1 is a possible D gene (6 bases). The length of the CDR3 is 16 residues. Between the trimmed V and J ends, which lost 1 base and 4 bases, there was a span of 17 bases. Germline lookup yields CDR1 SGHRS and CDR2 YFSETQ. The CDR3 nucleotides read TGCGCCAGCAGCTTGAACGCGGGCTTAGGGGGAGAGACCCAGTACTTC. This encodes CASSLNAGLGGETQYF.

The chain uses TRBV18 and TRBJ1-3, with a tentative D call TRBD1 (6 bases). The germline CDR1 and CDR2 sequences are KGHSH and LQKENI. V was trimmed by 4 bases and J by 0 bases, leaving 13 bases between them. The CDR3 totals 16 residues. In nucleotides, the CDR3 is TGTGCCAGCTCACTCACGAGGGGGGACTCTGGAAACACCATATATTTT. This encodes CASSLTRGDSGNTIYF.

The chain joins TRBV5-1 to TRBJ2-1, with TRBD1 matching over 9 bases. V dropped 2 bases and J dropped 2; count of bases not matched to a gene: 2. Looked up from germline, CDR1 is SGHRS and CDR2 is YFSETQ. The CDR3 is made up of 15 amino acids. CDR3 protein: CASSLTGGTYNEQFF. Written as DNA, the CDR3 is TGCGCCAGCAGCTTAACAGGGGGCACCTACAATGAGCAGTTCTTC.

The CDR3 reads CASGLAGGPDQETQYF. In DNA, the CDR3 is TGTGCCAGCGGGCTAGCGGGAGGGCCAGACCAAGAGACCCAGTACTTC. The chain joins TRBV25-1 to TRBJ2-5, with 12 bases matching TRBD2. CDR3 length: 16 residues. The J segment lost 0 bases and the V segment lost 8 bases, leaving 7 bases of the junction unmatched. CDR1 is MGHDK, CDR2 SYGVNS, per germline.

The rearrangement uses TRBV5-6 and TRBJ1-2, with TRBD1 as a possible D gene (5 bases). V lost 4 bases to trimming and J lost 0 bases, with 13 bases between them. Germline V lookup: CDR1 SGHDT, CDR2 YYEEEE. This CDR3 contains 15 residues. In DNA form, the CDR3 reads TGTGCCAGCAGCAGCAGGGAACCTTCTAACTATGGCTACACCTTC. Translation gives CASSSREPSNYGYTF.

In its sample, this clone was seen once. The chain links TRBV30 to TRBJ1-3; D unclear. V was clipped by 2 bases and J by 0 bases, with 17 bases between them. The CDR3 loop spans 17 amino acids. The germline V gene has CDR1 GTSNPN and CDR2 SVGIG (reference sequence). CDR3 sequence (DNA): TGTGCCTGGAGTTTGGGAACCCCGGCTCTCTCTGGAAACACCATATATTTT. Amino acid sequence: CAWSLGTPALSGNTIYF.

The rearrangement links TRBV28 to TRBJ2-5, with D perhaps matching TRBD1 (6 bases). CDR1 and CDR2 from the germline V gene are MDHEN and SYDVKM. The CDR3 length is 13 residues. Trimming took off 6 bases at V and 4 bases at J, with 12 bases between the two ends. CDR3 nucleotides: TGTGCCAGCAGATACAGGGTCGGAGAGACCCAGTACTTC. Translating gives CASRYRVGETQYF.

This chain uses TRBV6-1 with TRBJ2-2; tentative D call: TRBD2 (6 bases). CDR3 length: 17 residues. Germline V gives CDR1 MNHNS, CDR2 SASEGT. V lost 4 bases to trimming and J lost 4 bases, with 19 bases between them. The CDR3 region has the DNA TGTGCCAGCAGTGTCCAATTTTCGGGAGCCGGCACCGGGGAGCTGTTTTTT. Its translation: CASSVQFSGAGTGELFF.

This clone appeared once. The chain combines TRBV10-3 with TRBJ2-5, with 16 bases fitting TRBD2. Trimming removed 6 bases from V and 5 bases from J; junction bases left unmatched: 12. The CDR3 runs to 18 residues. CDR1 ENHRY and CDR2 SYGVKD come from the germline V gene. The CDR3 nucleotides are TGTGCCATCAGCCCGGGACTAGCGGGAGGGCCGATGGAGGAGACCCAGTACTTC. This translates into CAISPGLAGGPMEETQYF.

About this clone itself: The sample holds other DNA sequences that translate to the same CDR3. V usage is TRBV18 and J usage is TRBJ2-1, with 11 positions matching TRBD2. V was clipped by 5 bases and J by 4 bases; unmatched bases: 4. The germline V gene has CDR1 KGHSH and CDR2 LQKENI. CDR3 length equals 15 residues. The CDR3 DNA follows: TGTGCCAGCTCATCCGGGACTAGCGGATACAATGAGCAGTTCTTC. It encodes CASSSGTSGYNEQFF.

V and J are TRBV6-1 and TRBJ2-1; D tentatively fits TRBD1 or TRBD2 (5 bases each). The CDR3 covers 19 residues. With 1 base removed from V and 4 bases from J, the gap between germline ends came to 23 bases. CDR1 and CDR2 (germline): MNHNS, SASEGT. The CDR3 sequence is CASSEDFLGWGSRYNEQFF. The CDR3 bases are TGTGCCAGCAGTGAAGATTTCTTGGGGTGGGGGTCCCGTTACAATGAGCAGTTCTTC.

V and J are TRBV28 and TRBJ2-5; TRBD2 is a possible D gene (5 bases). Germline assignment: CDR1 MDHEN and CDR2 SYDVKM. V gave up 1 base and J gave up 4 bases, with 19 bases separating them. This CDR3 comprises 17 residues. The CDR3 region is CASSLYPGLNGRETQYF. The CDR3 nucleotides are TGTGCCAGCAGTTTATATCCAGGACTCAACGGGCGAGAGACCCAGTACTTC.

The chain has TRBV27 and TRBJ1-2; 10 bases align to TRBD1. CDR1 is MNHEY and CDR2 is SMNVEV in the germline V gene (reference sequence). Germline trimming cut 3 bases from V and 5 bases from J; bases unmatched to any gene: 6. The CDR3 consists of 15 residues. The CDR3 sequence: CASSFRDRGLYGYTF. Written as DNA, the CDR3 is TGTGCCAGCAGTTTCCGGGACAGGGGATTATATGGCTACACCTTC.

This chain connects TRBV7-9 to TRBJ2-2, with 12 bases lining up with TRBD2. The germline V gene encodes CDR1 SEHNR and CDR2 FQNEAQ (reference sequence). V lost 9 bases, J lost 7 bases, and 6 bases stayed unmatched. This CDR3 spans 14 amino acids. CDR3 coding DNA: TGTGCCAGACGGACTAGCGGGACGGGCGGGGAGCTGTTTTTT. Its protein product is CARRTSGTGGELFF.

The chain joins TRBV6-1 to TRBJ2-7; D gene ambiguous. The CDR3 is 14 amino acids. V dropped 4 bases and J dropped 2 bases, with 12 bases sitting between them. CDR1 MNHNS and CDR2 SASEGT come from the germline V gene. CDR3 in DNA: TGTGCCAGCAGTGGTCCTGAGAGGCCCTACGAGCAGTACTTC. Its translation is CASSGPERPYEQYF.

V is TRBV4-3 and J is TRBJ2-5; maybe TRBD2 (7 bases). Germline values: CDR1 LGHNA, CDR2 YSLEER. V was pared by 1 base and J by 2 bases, with 14 bases between. The CDR3 has 16 amino acids. This CDR3 is CASSQARGGGQETQYF. The CDR3 DNA follows: TGCGCCAGCAGCCAAGCAAGAGGGGGGGGGCAAGAGACCCAGTACTTC.

V is TRBV2 and J is TRBJ2-7; maybe TRBD1 (5 bases). The CDR3 loop spans 12 amino acids. Germline lookup yields CDR1 SNHLY and CDR2 FYNNEI. V lost 1 base and J lost 9, with 10 bases in between. The CDR3 here is CASSEGQGGQYF. CDR3 in DNA: TGTGCCAGCAGTGAAGGGCAGGGCGGGCAGTACTTC. Full variable domain (missing parts from reference TRBV2 and TRBJ2-7): EPEVTQTPSHQVTQMGQEVILRCVPISNHLYFYWYRQILGQKVEFLVSFYNNEISEKSEIFDDQFSVERPDGSNFTLKIRSTKLEDSAMYFCASSEGQGGQYFGPGTRLTVT.

The V gene is TRBV18, the J gene TRBJ2-3; TRBD1 matches 10 bases. This CDR3 has 15 residues. V lost 5 bases and J lost 3; bases outside the gene matches: 5. Germline V gene sequence: CDR1 KGHSH, CDR2 LQKENI. Written as DNA, the CDR3 is TGTGCCAGCTCAAAGACAGGGGGCATAACAGATACGCAGTATTTT. Translating it yields CASSKTGGITDTQYF.

The count of this clone is one. The CDR3 bases are TGTGCCAGCAGGGGCCGGGACAGTAATGAGCAGTTCTTC. This codes for CASRGRDSNEQFF. The chain recombines TRBV11-1 with TRBJ2-1; 7 bases match TRBD1. Trimming at V came to 6 bases and at J to 7 bases, leaving 6 bases not matched to a gene. CDR1 is SGHAT, CDR2 FQDESV, per germline (reference sequence). The CDR3 is made up of 13 amino acids. The full variable domain, rest sourced from reference TRBV11-1 and TRBJ2-1, is EAEVAQSPRYKITEKSQAVAFWCDPISGHATLYWYRQILGQGPELLVQFQDESVVDDSQLPKDRFSAERLKGVDSTLKIQPAELGDSAMYLCASRGRDSNEQFFGPGTRLTVL.

The chain couples TRBV5-4 to TRBJ2-2, with 8 bases aligning to TRBD2. The CDR3 extends over 17 amino acids. The germline gives CDR1 SGHNT, CDR2 YYREEE (reference sequence). J was trimmed by 0 bases and V by 3 bases; bases with no gene match: 7. The CDR3 DNA reads as TGTGCCAGCAGCTCAAGGGCGGGAGGCACGAACACCGGGGAGCTGTTTTTT. Encoded protein: CASSSRAGGTNTGELFF. Supplemented by reference TRBV5-4 and TRBJ2-2, the full variable domain reads ETGVTQSPTHLIKTRGQQVTLRCSSQSGHNTVSWYQQALGQGPQFIFQYYREEENGRGNFPPRFSGLQFPNYSSELNVNALELDDSALYLCASSSRAGGTNTGELFFGEGSRLTVL.

This clone was detected only once. The chain employs TRBV28 and TRBJ2-1, with a tentative D call TRBD2 (7 bases). The V gene's germline CDR1 is MDHEN and CDR2 SYDVKM. V dropped 5 bases and J dropped 6 bases, with 17 bases sitting between them. The CDR3 has 15 residues. The CDR3: CASSPPSGGRNEQFF. The CDR3 DNA sequence: TGTGCCAGCAGTCCACCCTCGGGGGGCCGCAATGAGCAGTTCTTC.

The sample holds a few counts of this clone. V is TRBV19 and J is TRBJ2-5; D not resolved. The germline V gene has CDR1 LNHDA and CDR2 SQIVND (reference sequence). Trimming took 5 bases from V and 2 from J, leaving 6 bases between them. The CDR3 contains 12 residues. DNA for the CDR3: TGTGCCAGTAGTGCTGTGCAAGAGACCCAGTACTTC. Translated: CASSAVQETQYF.

The chain is built from TRBV29-1 and TRBJ1-4; no firm D call. Germline lookup yields CDR1 SQVTM and CDR2 ANQGSEA. The CDR3 has 13 amino acids. V gave up 6 bases and J gave up 8 bases, with 16 bases separating them. CDR3 sequence reads: CSVEPVIGEKLFF. CDR3 coding DNA: TGCAGCGTGGAACCAGTGATCGGAGAAAAACTGTTTTTT. The variable domain in full, completed from reference TRBV29-1 and TRBJ1-4, reads SAVISQKPSRDICQRGTSLTIQCQVDSQVTMMFWYRQQPGQSLTLIATANQGSEATYESGFVIDKFPISRPNLTFSTLTVSNMSPEDSSIYLCSVEPVIGEKLFFGSGTQLSVL.

The chain employs TRBV6-5 and TRBJ1-5; D remains ambiguous. The CDR3 covers 14 residues. The germline CDR1 and CDR2 sequences are MNHEY and SVGAGI. The V gene lost 8 bases and the J gene lost 0 bases, with 11 bases spanning the gap. The CDR3 region has the DNA TGTGCCAGCGCAGCAACTTATAGCAATCAGCCCCAGCATTTT. It codes for CASAATYSNQPQHF.

A word on this clone: Within the sample, other DNA sequences also encode this same CDR3. The genes are TRBV18 and TRBJ2-5, with a tentative D call TRBD1 (5 bases). The CDR3 is 13 residues long. V shed 1 base and J shed 2 bases, with 5 bases lying between them. Germline V gives CDR1 KGHSH, CDR2 LQKENI. The CDR3 protein is CASSPQGQETQYF. In DNA, the CDR3 is TGTGCCAGCTCACCACAGGGGCAAGAGACCCAGTACTTC.

The J gene is TRBJ1-2, the V gene TRBV7-2; TRBD1 is a possible D gene (5 bases). Per the germline V gene, CDR1 is SGHTA and CDR2 is FQGNSA. This CDR3 has 13 amino acids. With 5 bases removed from V and 8 bases from J, the gap between germline ends came to 15 bases. This chain's CDR3 is CASSPPAGRGYTF. CDR3 nucleotide sequence: TGTGCCAGCAGCCCCCCCGCAGGGCGAGGCTACACCTTC.